These 24 T cell receptor beta chains came from one sample sequenced in a study of molecular identifiers for immune sequencing clone quantification. TCRdb processed the PCR reads anew with MiXCR; each CDR3 protein has one entry. The profile shows more than 550,000 distinct CDR3 sequences, about 25% of them singletons. Sequenced input: naive CD8+ T cells from blood, with Jurkat cell RNA spiked in. Sample subset: FACS-sorted CD8+CD4-CCR7+CD45RA+ naive T cells. The receptors shown here come from a human donor in good health. Some libraries in this study had Jurkat cell RNA spiked in.

This clonotype turned up a few times. The CDR3 reads CASSEHRAANYGYTF. CDR3 nucleotides: TGTGCCAGCAGCGAACACAGGGCAGCTAACTATGGCTACACCTTC. The chain carries TRBV2 and TRBJ1-2; a weak D match, TRBD1 (6 bases). The CDR3 runs to 15 residues. V was clipped by 6 bases and J by 0 bases, with 14 bases between them. Germline lookup yields CDR1 SNHLY and CDR2 FYNNEI.

CDR3: CASSLGASGGLEQFF. The CDR3 DNA follows: TGTGCCAGCAGCTTAGGGGCTAGCGGGGGCCTGGAGCAGTTCTTC. The chain uses TRBV7-9 and TRBJ2-1; 10 bases agree with TRBD2. The CDR3 is 15 residues long. Germline V gene sequence: CDR1 SEHNR, CDR2 FQNEAQ (reference sequence). The J segment lost 10 bases and the V segment lost 1 base, leaving 7 bases of the junction unmatched. The full variable domain, in which reference TRBV7-9 and TRBJ2-1 provide the parts outside the CDR3, is DTGVSQNPRHKITKRGQNVTFRCDPISEHNRLYWYRQTLGQGPEFLTYFQNEAQLEKSRLLSDRFSAERPKGSFSTLEIQRTEQGDSAMYLCASSLGASGGLEQFFGPGTRLTVL.

This clonotype was counted ten times or more. The V and J genes are TRBV29-1 and TRBJ2-3; TRBD2 matches 7 bases. Unmatched junction bases numbered 19, after V lost 7 bases and J lost 3 bases. The germline gives CDR1 SQVTM, CDR2 ANQGSEA. The CDR3 is 17 residues long. CDR3 in amino acids: CSAIESVAGPWTDTQYF. CDR3 bases: TGCAGCGCGATTGAATCGGTAGCGGGTCCCTGGACAGATACGCAGTATTTT.

This clonotype appeared many times. This chain connects TRBV27 to TRBJ2-2, with TRBD1 matching over 11 bases. V was clipped by 5 bases and J by 5 bases; unmatched bases: 4. The CDR3 runs 15 residues. The germline CDR1 and CDR2 sequences are MNHEY and SMNVEV (reference sequence). CDR3 bases: TGTGCCAGCAGTGCCGGGACAGGGGGTACCGGGGAGCTGTTTTTT. It specifies CASSAGTGGTGELFF.

This clonotype was observed a handful of times. J is TRBJ1-5 and V is TRBV19; 8 nucleotides line up with TRBD1. The CDR3 runs to 15 residues. Germline V gene lookup returns CDR1 LNHDA and CDR2 SQIVND (reference sequence). J lost 2 bases, V lost 9 bases, and 9 bases had no gene match. CDR3 residues: CASIAKGQGNQPQHF. CDR3 coding DNA: TGTGCCAGCATTGCCAAGGGACAGGGCAATCAGCCCCAGCATTTT.

This clonotype occurred many times. This chain connects TRBV7-9 to TRBJ2-4, with 8 positions matching TRBD1. V shed 0 bases and J 6 bases; nucleotides not matched to a gene: 7. Germline lookup yields CDR1 SEHNR and CDR2 FQNEAQ (reference sequence). CDR3 length: 16 amino acids. CDR3 sequence reads: CASSLAPGTGPNIQYF. In DNA, the CDR3 is TGTGCCAGCAGCTTAGCGCCCGGGACAGGACCAAACATTCAGTACTTC.

This clonotype has more than one count but fewer than ten. V and J are TRBV27 and TRBJ1-3, with D uncertain. Germline loops: CDR1 MNHEY, CDR2 SMNVEV (reference sequence). The CDR3 is 16 amino acids. V gave up 2 bases and J gave up 1 base, with 12 bases separating them. This CDR3 is CASSLRPLGSGNTIYF. CDR3 DNA: TGTGCCAGCAGTTTACGCCCGCTGGGGTCTGGAAACACCATATATTTT.

This clonotype has more than one count but fewer than ten. The chain joins TRBV24-1 to TRBJ1-5; D gene uncertain. Deletions cut 0 bases from V and 3 bases from J, with 5 bases between. The CDR3 is 14 amino acids. Germline CDR1 reads KGHDR; CDR2 reads SFDVKD. CDR3 sequence: CATSDLAVNQPQHF. The CDR3 DNA follows: TGTGCCACCAGTGATTTGGCAGTCAATCAGCCCCAGCATTTT.

This clonotype was seen ten or more times. J is TRBJ2-2 and V is TRBV6-5; D ambiguous. CDR3 length equals 15 residues. The germline V gene encodes CDR1 MNHEY and CDR2 SVGAGI. Trimming removed 1 base at V and 4 bases at J, with 10 bases between. The CDR3 sequence: CASSYFTESTGELFF. CDR3 DNA sequence: TGTGCCAGCAGTTACTTTACAGAGAGCACCGGGGAGCTGTTTTTT.

This clonotype was detected ten times or more. The J gene is TRBJ2-2, the V gene TRBV29-1; maybe TRBD1 (6 bases). Trimming took off 1 base at V and 2 bases at J, with 14 bases between the two ends. The germline V gene encodes CDR1 SQVTM and CDR2 ANQGSEA. The CDR3 covers 16 residues. CDR3 protein: CSVEVQEDRNTGELFF. CDR3 DNA: TGCAGCGTTGAAGTTCAAGAGGACAGAAACACCGGGGAGCTGTTTTTT.

This chain joins TRBV19 and TRBJ2-7; 9 positions match TRBD1. Germline V gene data show CDR1 as LNHDA and CDR2 as SQIVND (reference sequence). CDR3 length equals 16 residues. Losses at the gene ends were 7 bases for V and 3 bases for J; bases not matched to a gene: 13. The CDR3 reads CASTESGQGSLYEQYF. Here the CDR3 DNA reads TGTGCCAGTACCGAGTCGGGACAGGGAAGTCTCTACGAGCAGTACTTC.

In this sample, this clonotype turned up a few times. V is TRBV4-3 and J is TRBJ2-4; TRBD2 agrees at 10 bases. Per germline, CDR1 LGHNA and CDR2 YSLEER. The trim removed 0 bases at V and 4 bases at J, leaving 3 bases unmatched. CDR3 size: 16 residues. The CDR3 nucleotides are TGCGCCAGCAGCCAAGATCCAGCGGGGGGGAAAAACATTCAGTACTTC. This sequence encodes CASSQDPAGGKNIQYF.

The chain has TRBV19 and TRBJ2-3, with D maybe TRBD2 (7 bases). CDR1 is LNHDA and CDR2 is SQIVND in the germline V gene (reference sequence). This CDR3 is built from 16 residues. Deletions cut 1 base from V and 4 bases from J, with 15 bases between. The CDR3 bases are TGTGCCAGTAGTATAGTAGAGGGGGGGCCAGCAGATACGCAGTATTTT. Residues: CASSIVEGGPADTQYF. The whole variable domain, filled in from reference TRBV19 and TRBJ2-3, reads DGGITQSPKYLFRKEGQNVTLSCEQNLNHDAMYWYRQDPGQGLRLIYYSQIVNDFQKGDIAEGYSVSREKKESFPLTVTSAQKNPTAFYLCASSIVEGGPADTQYFGPGTRLTVL.

Notes on this clonotype: A clone one base away is much larger, so this may be a read error. This sequence joins TRBV4-1 and TRBJ1-2; D gene ambiguous. In germline, CDR1 is MGHRA, CDR2 YSYEKL. This CDR3 has 14 residues. The CDR3 is CASSQDTTNCGYTF. CDR3 in DNA: TGCGCCAGCAGCCAAGATACCACAAACTGTGGCTACACCTTC.

The gene calls are TRBV5-6 and TRBJ2-7, with TRBD2 as a possible D gene (6 bases). Germline values: CDR1 SGHDT, CDR2 YYEEEE. V lost 0 bases and J 3 bases, leaving 16 bases between the germline ends. The CDR3 has 16 amino acids. The chain's CDR3 is CASSLAVGGDYYEQYF. In nucleotides, the CDR3 is TGTGCCAGCAGCTTGGCCGTTGGAGGGGATTACTACGAGCAGTACTTC.

The genes are TRBV19 and TRBJ1-2; D gene unclear. V gave up 7 bases and J gave up 4 bases, with 13 bases separating them. The CDR3 spans 13 residues. The germline gives CDR1 LNHDA, CDR2 SQIVND (reference sequence). As DNA, the CDR3 is TGTGCCAGTACCACATCGGCAGTCTATGGCTACACCTTC. Translating it yields CASTTSAVYGYTF. Combining the CDR3 with reference TRBV19 and TRBJ1-2 gives the whole variable domain DGGITQSPKYLFRKEGQNVTLSCEQNLNHDAMYWYRQDPGQGLRLIYYSQIVNDFQKGDIAEGYSVSREKKESFPLTVTSAQKNPTAFYLCASTTSAVYGYTFGSGTRLTVV.

This clonotype showed up many times. This sequence joins TRBV9 and TRBJ2-5; D assignment may be TRBD1 or TRBD2 (6 bases each). Deletions cut 3 bases from V and 2 bases from J, with 14 bases between. Germline loops: CDR1 SGDLS, CDR2 YYNGEE. CDR3 length: 15 amino acids. CDR3 residues: CASSARGLTQETQYF. In DNA form, the CDR3 reads TGTGCCAGCAGCGCCAGGGGACTTACGCAAGAGACCCAGTACTTC.

Turning to this clonotype: One base away lies a much larger clone, so this may be a sequencing read error. No conserved phenylalanine or tryptophan is present at the end of the CDR3, so a read error is the likely explanation. The chain is built from TRBV6-5 and TRBJ2-7; D remains ambiguous. V was trimmed by 7 bases and J by 2 bases, leaving 9 bases between them. This CDR3 is built from 12 residues. Germline CDR1 and CDR2: MNHEY and SVGAGI. The CDR3 DNA reads TGTGCCAGCATATCCCGGACCTACGAGCAGTACCTC. Its translation is CASISRTYEQYL.

The chain joins TRBV4-1 to TRBJ1-2; D may be TRBD1 (5 bases). V lost 0 bases to trimming and J lost 5 bases, with 13 bases between them. The CDR3 has 15 residues. Germline loops: CDR1 MGHRA, CDR2 YSYEKL. The CDR3: CASSQDREGPYGYTF. CDR3 nucleotides: TGCGCCAGCAGCCAAGACAGGGAGGGGCCTTATGGCTACACCTTC.

Notes on this clonotype: The germline gene is not matched at one end of the junction; a read error may be the cause. The rearrangement links TRBV7-9 to TRBJ2-3, with 8 bases identical to TRBD2. CDR1 is SEHNR, CDR2 FQNEAQ, per germline (reference sequence). The CDR3 sequence is 18 residues long. The DNA for the CDR3 is TGTGCCAGCAGCCCCCCCCCCGGGACGAGCGGGAGCACAGAGACGCAGTATTTT. This codes for CASSPPPGTSGSTETQYF.

The V and J genes are TRBV20-1 and TRBJ2-2; maybe TRBD1 (6 bases). The CDR3 consists of 13 residues. Trimming cost V 4 bases and J 2 bases, with 8 bases left between them. The germline V gene has CDR1 DFQATT and CDR2 SNEGSKA (reference sequence). CDR3 amino acids: CSANRVNTGELFF. The CDR3, as DNA: TGCAGTGCTAACAGGGTCAACACCGGGGAGCTGTTTTTT.

This clonotype was counted ten times or more. The gene calls are TRBV28 and TRBJ1-1; D unclear. Germline CDR1 and CDR2: MDHEN and SYDVKM. This CDR3 contains 14 residues. With 1 base removed from V and 7 bases from J, the gap between germline ends came to 13 bases. This CDR3 reads CASSLYRGTNEAFF. CDR3 DNA sequence: TGTGCCAGCAGTTTATACCGGGGAACCAATGAAGCTTTCTTT.

This clonotype was observed many times. This chain uses TRBV20-1 with TRBJ2-1; 8 bases agree with TRBD1. The V gene's germline CDR1 is DFQATT and CDR2 SNEGSKA (reference sequence). The CDR3 runs 13 residues. Trimming at V came to 5 bases and at J to 6 bases, leaving 6 bases not matched to a gene. The CDR3: CSADRGVINEQFF. CDR3 sequence (DNA): TGCAGTGCTGACAGGGGAGTGATCAATGAGCAGTTCTTC.

CDR3 DNA: TGTGCCAGCATGGGGGACAGGGTCTACGAGCAGTACTTC. Its translation: CASMGDRVYEQYF. The rearrangement uses TRBV6-2 or TRBV6-3 and TRBJ2-7; 9 positions agree with TRBD1. Trimming at V came to 7 bases and at J to 3 bases, leaving 4 bases not matched to a gene. Germline assignment: CDR1 MNHEY and CDR2 SVGEGT. This CDR3 has 13 amino acids.